Shown below are 13 T cell receptor beta chains from a single sample sequenced in a study of shared clonotypes between healthy human individuals. Sequencing used immunoSEQ multiplex PCR; TCRdb keeps in-frame clones, though not all of them. Found here are hundreds of thousands of clones, just over 75% of them singletons; the top ten hold about 12%. The material sequenced was PBMCs. These receptors were taken from a woman aged 40 to 49 in good health. Some clones in this sample may be carry-over from other donors' samples.

V usage is TRBV2 and J usage is TRBJ2-7; 11 positions match TRBD2. V shed 2 bases, J shed 7 bases, and the junction held 7 bases outside the gene matches. Per the germline V gene, CDR1 is SNHLY and CDR2 is FYNNEI. This CDR3 is built from 15 residues. CDR3 sequence (DNA): TGTGCCAGCAGTGAATGGCTAGCGGGAGGACATGAGCAGTACTTC. Its protein is CASSEWLAGGHEQYF.

The chain joins TRBV27 to TRBJ2-7; perhaps TRBD2 as D (5 bases). The germline V and J ends were trimmed by 5 bases and 5 bases, with 19 bases remaining between them. CDR1 MNHEY and CDR2 SMNVEV come from the germline V gene (reference sequence). The CDR3 consists of 15 residues. In DNA form, the CDR3 reads TGTGCCAGCAGTCCACCGGGGTTGGTAGGAGACGAGCAGTACTTC. It encodes CASSPPGLVGDEQYF.

This chain uses TRBV19 with TRBJ2-3; D is unclear. This CDR3 is 15 amino acids long. V was trimmed by 5 bases and J by 2 bases, leaving 14 bases between them. Germline V gene data show CDR1 as LNHDA and CDR2 as SQIVND (reference sequence). This chain's CDR3 is CASSSRGGDTDTQYF. In DNA form, the CDR3 reads TGTGCCAGTAGTTCCCGAGGTGGGGACACAGATACGCAGTATTTT.

This clone occurred many times. The J gene is TRBJ2-1, the V gene TRBV28; 7 nucleotides agree with TRBD1. The J segment lost 5 bases and the V segment lost 6 bases, leaving 10 bases of the junction unmatched. The CDR3 is 15 residues long. From germline, CDR1 is MDHEN and CDR2 SYDVKM. This CDR3 reads CASRTGATSHNEQFF. CDR3 in DNA: TGTGCCAGCAGAACAGGGGCGACCTCTCACAATGAGCAGTTCTTC.

This clone was counted at least ten times. This chain uses TRBV13 with TRBJ1-4, with D perhaps TRBD1 (5 bases). With 0 bases removed from V and 3 bases from J, the gap between germline ends came to 23 bases. The CDR3 consists of 20 residues. Germline CDR1 PRHDT, CDR2 FYEKMQ (reference sequence). The CDR3 sequence: CASSLGGGIFGSASNEKLFF. CDR3 in DNA: TGTGCCAGCAGCTTAGGTGGGGGGATTTTCGGATCGGCGTCTAATGAAAAACTGTTTTTT. Full variable domain (rest looked up from reference TRBV13 and TRBJ1-4): AAGVIQSPRHLIKEKRETATLKCYPIPRHDTVYWYQQGPGQDPQFLISFYEKMQSDKGSIPDRFSAQQFSDYHSELNMSSLELGDSALYFCASSLGGGIFGSASNEKLFFGSGTQLSVL.

V is TRBV9 and J is TRBJ2-5; D gene uncertain. The V gene's germline CDR1 is SGDLS and CDR2 YYNGEE. V lost 4 bases to trimming and J lost 3 bases, with 13 bases between them. The CDR3 sequence is 14 residues long. CDR3 sequence: CASSKQGREETQYF. The CDR3, as DNA: TGTGCCAGCAGCAAACAAGGACGGGAAGAGACCCAGTACTTC. Complete variable domain (other parts from reference TRBV9 and TRBJ2-5): DSGVTQTPKHLITATGQRVTLRCSPRSGDLSVYWYQQSLDQGLQFLIQYYNGEERAKGNILERFSAQQFPDLHSELNLSSLELGDSALYFCASSKQGREETQYFGPGTRLLVL.

The chain combines TRBV2 with TRBJ1-1; possible D gene TRBD1, 6 bases. Between the trimmed V and J ends, which lost 6 bases and 1 base, there was a span of 12 bases. CDR3 length: 14 amino acids. Germline lookup yields CDR1 SNHLY and CDR2 FYNNEI. The CDR3 DNA sequence: TGTGCCAGCAGCGTACGGACAGCGAACACTGAAGCTTTCTTT. As protein: CASSVRTANTEAFF.

J is TRBJ2-1 and V is TRBV7-2, with D tentatively TRBD1 (6 bases). Trimming shortened V by 2 bases and J by 4 bases, and 15 bases separated the two germline ends. The CDR3 is made up of 16 amino acids. Germline lookup yields CDR1 SGHTA and CDR2 FQGNSA. The DNA of the CDR3 is TGTGCCAGCAGCTTAATTTCATACAGGGAATACAATGAGCAGTTCTTC. Its translation is CASSLISYREYNEQFF.

In regard to this clone: With a far larger clone one base away, a read error is the likely cause. The same CDR3 is also encoded by other DNA sequences in this sample. The chain joins TRBV7-3 to TRBJ1-5; D is possibly TRBD1 (5 bases). The CDR3 is made up of 13 amino acids. Germline assignment: CDR1 SGHTA and CDR2 FQGTGA. Deletions cut 4 bases from V and 4 bases from J, with 8 bases between. CDR3 bases: TGTGCCAGCAGCTCAGGGCCTAATCAGCCCCAGCATTTT. Amino acids: CASSSGPNQPQHF.

This clone was seen a few times. The chain uses TRBV18 and TRBJ1-2; D ambiguous. Germline V gives CDR1 KGHSH, CDR2 LQKENI. Trimming removed 1 base at V and 8 bases at J, with 11 bases between. CDR3 size: 13 residues. CDR3 region: CASSPRQNAGYTF. In DNA form, the CDR3 reads TGTGCCAGCTCACCACGCCAGAATGCCGGCTACACCTTC.

The CDR3 is CASSRIAGGPGDTQYF. In DNA, the CDR3 is TGTGCCAGCAGTCGCATAGCGGGAGGGCCGGGAGATACGCAGTATTTT. The chain recombines TRBV28 with TRBJ2-3, with 11 bases matching TRBD2. This CDR3 comprises 16 residues. V dropped 5 bases and J dropped 5; count of bases not matched to a gene: 9. The V gene's germline CDR1 is MDHEN and CDR2 SYDVKM.

This clone was seen a few times. This chain connects TRBV11-3 to TRBJ2-1, with 13 bases lining up with TRBD2. The CDR3 sequence is 15 residues long. Unmatched junction bases numbered 7, after V lost 5 bases and J lost 9 bases. CDR1 and CDR2 from the germline V gene are SGHNT and YENEEA. The CDR3 DNA reads as TGTGCCAGCAGCATCGGACTAGCGGGAGAGGGTGAGCAGTTCTTC. It is translated as CASSIGLAGEGEQFF.

The chain employs TRBV4-1 and TRBJ2-1, with 8 bases fitting TRBD2. The CDR3 contains 17 residues. Trimming removed 2 bases from V and 2 bases from J; junction bases left unmatched: 8. Germline-derived CDR1 and CDR2 are MGHRA and YSYEKL. CDR3 coding DNA: TGCGCCAGCAGCCAATTGACTAGCGTTCCTACCTACAATGAGCAGTTCTTC. Residues: CASSQLTSVPTYNEQFF.